The 8 T cell receptor beta chains below were found in one sample sequenced in a study of blood T cell repertoires in COVID-19. The protocol was immunoSEQ multiplex PCR, while the TCRdb copy is restricted to in-frame clones and leaves out a portion. The repertoire holds roughly 100,000 clones, with roughly 84% as singletons. Sequencing was performed on peripheral blood. These receptors all come from a human donor in a cohort sampled during active COVID-19.

The J gene is TRBJ2-7, the V gene TRBV9; D is possibly TRBD2 (5 bases). Germline CDR1 is SGDLS and CDR2 is YYNGEE. This CDR3 contains 15 residues. Trimming pared 0 bases from V and 7 bases from J, leaving 17 bases between. CDR3 bases: TGTGCCAGCAGCGTAGGGAGGCGCCCCTCGGAAGAGCAGTACTTC. It codes for CASSVGRRPSEEQYF.

This chain links TRBV10-3 with TRBJ1-5; 12 bases are a match to TRBD1. The CDR3 contains 17 residues. J was trimmed by 5 bases and V by 4 bases; bases with no gene match: 9. CDR1 and CDR2 from the germline V gene are ENHRY and SYGVKD. The CDR3 sequence: CAISAAGTGGLDQPQHF. Here the CDR3 DNA reads TGTGCCATCAGTGCCGCCGGGACAGGGGGCTTGGATCAGCCCCAGCATTTT.

The rearrangement links TRBV2 to TRBJ1-4, with D perhaps matching TRBD1 (5 bases). This CDR3 has 14 amino acids. CDR1 and CDR2 from the germline V gene are SNHLY and FYNNEI. V was pared by 4 bases and J by 8 bases, with 14 bases between. CDR3 amino acids: CASSGYGTGEKLFF. The CDR3 DNA reads as TGTGCCAGCAGTGGTTACGGCACAGGAGAAAAACTGTTTTTT.

The table lists this clone with a few counts. The J gene is TRBJ1-2, the V gene TRBV14; the match to TRBD1 covers 7 bases. CDR3 length equals 15 residues. V trimming: 3 bases; J trimming: 5 bases; junction bases outside the gene matches: 9. Germline CDR1 is SGHDN and CDR2 is FVKESK. The CDR3 sequence: CASSHITGARYGYTF. DNA of the CDR3: TGTGCCAGCAGCCATATAACAGGGGCTAGATATGGCTACACCTTC.

The V gene is TRBV5-1, the J gene TRBJ2-5; TRBD2 is a possible D gene (6 bases). Germline V gene sequence: CDR1 SGHRS, CDR2 YFSETQ. V gave up 1 base and J gave up 5 bases, with 9 bases separating them. CDR3 length equals 13 residues. CDR3 coding DNA: TGCGCCAGCAGCTTGCGACTAGTGGAGACCCAGTACTTC. Translated, it gives CASSLRLVETQYF.

This sequence joins TRBV5-6 and TRBJ1-2; D is perhaps TRBD1 (5 bases). V dropped 0 bases and J dropped 7 bases, with 13 bases sitting between them. The CDR3 extends over 14 amino acids. Looked up from germline, CDR1 is SGHDT and CDR2 is YYEEEE. The DNA for the CDR3 is TGTGCCAGCAGCTTGGACTCCAGGGTGGGTGGCTACACCTTC. This codes for CASSLDSRVGGYTF.

The chain is built from TRBV19 and TRBJ2-7, with 13 positions matching TRBD2. CDR3 size: 16 residues. Looked up from germline, CDR1 is LNHDA and CDR2 is SQIVND (reference sequence). V shed 5 bases and J 3 bases; nucleotides not matched to a gene: 7. CDR3 nucleotide sequence: TGTGCCAGTAGTCCGACACGGACTAGCGGGAGCTACGAGCAGTACTTC. Translating gives CASSPTRTSGSYEQYF.

This clone was counted a few times. CDR3 coding DNA: TGTGCCAGCAGTTCCCGTTGGGGAGCCTACGAGCAGTACTTC. This encodes CASSSRWGAYEQYF. This rearrangement joins TRBV28 to TRBJ2-7; a possible D gene is TRBD2 (5 bases). Trimming took off 4 bases at V and 2 bases at J, with 12 bases between the two ends. The length of the CDR3 is 14 residues. CDR1 and CDR2 from the germline V gene are MDHEN and SYDVKM.